A selection of T cell receptor beta chains follows, all from one sample in a study of identical twins. TCRdb ran MiXCR on the 5' RACE reads and lists one entry per CDR3 protein. The profile shows approximately 150,000 distinct CDR3 sequences, approximately 4% of them singletons. Sequencing was carried out using memory T cells sorted from blood. The source is a man aged 18 to 29 in good health. CDR3s leave out the opening cysteine and the closing phenylalanine or tryptophan.

J gene: TRBJ2-4
V gene: TRBV27
CDR3 length: 16
CDR3 protein: ASSPGLGTPLAKNIQY

J gene: TRBJ2-1
V gene: TRBV7-3
CDR3 length: 11
CDR3 protein: ASSLGYPGVLF

J gene: TRBJ2-5
V gene: TRBV20-1
CDR3 length: 13
CDR3 protein: SARDLRGDQETQY

J gene: TRBJ2-7
V gene: TRBV24-1
CDR3 length: 13
CDR3 protein: ATSDRDSLSYEQY

J gene: TRBJ1-1
V gene: TRBV20-1
CDR3 length: 9
CDR3 protein: SATDLLSAF

J gene: TRBJ1-2
V gene: TRBV7-9
CDR3 length: 11
CDR3 protein: ASSRDSFGGYT

J gene: TRBJ2-7
V gene: TRBV5-5
CDR3 length: 11
CDR3 protein: ASTLIGSYEQY

J gene: TRBJ2-1
V gene: TRBV4-2
CDR3 length: 14
CDR3 protein: ASSQEAGVFQGEQF

J gene: TRBJ2-2
V gene: TRBV30
CDR3 length: 9
CDR3 protein: AWAYTGELF

J gene: TRBJ2-3
V gene: TRBV20-1
CDR3 length: 12
CDR3 protein: SAELAGESDTQY

J gene: TRBJ1-2
V gene: TRBV11-2
CDR3 length: 12
CDR3 protein: ASAAAGQGGGYT

J gene: TRBJ1-5
V gene: TRBV12-3/TRBV12-4
CDR3 length: 13
CDR3 protein: ASRKGQVSNQPQH

J gene: TRBJ2-6
V gene: TRBV6-1
CDR3 length: 13
CDR3 protein: ASLRPASGANVLT

J gene: TRBJ2-2
V gene: TRBV11-3
CDR3 length: 17
CDR3 protein: ASSYPGLAPSRATGELF

J gene: TRBJ2-7
V gene: TRBV5-5
CDR3 length: 14
CDR3 protein: ASSPRPEPKSYEQY

J gene: TRBJ1-4
V gene: TRBV7-9
CDR3 length: 13
CDR3 protein: ASSFLGTGNEKLF

J gene: TRBJ2-3
V gene: TRBV19
CDR3 length: 9
CDR3 protein: ATGPGPGPY

J gene: TRBJ1-5
V gene: TRBV7-2
CDR3 length: 12
CDR3 protein: ASSLKASNQPQH

J gene: TRBJ1-5
V gene: TRBV6-1
CDR3 length: 12
CDR3 protein: ASRNGIIDQPQH

J gene: TRBJ1-2
V gene: TRBV28
CDR3 length: 12
CDR3 protein: ASSPGQGTYGYT

J gene: TRBJ1-2
V gene: TRBV18
CDR3 length: 13
CDR3 protein: ASSRETTGNYGYT

J gene: TRBJ2-1
V gene: TRBV12-3/TRBV12-4
CDR3 length: 12
CDR3 protein: ASSPPGRGDEQF

J gene: TRBJ2-3
V gene: TRBV14
CDR3 length: 12
CDR3 protein: ASSQQRRTDTQY

J gene: TRBJ2-1
V gene: TRBV14
CDR3 length: 12
CDR3 protein: ASSQLAGYNEQF

J gene: TRBJ2-7
V gene: TRBV20-1
CDR3 length: 11
CDR3 protein: SARVAGGYEQY

J gene: TRBJ1-4
V gene: TRBV3-1
CDR3 length: 11
CDR3 protein: ASSLREDEKLF

J gene: TRBJ2-7
V gene: TRBV5-1
CDR3 length: 12
CDR3 protein: ASSRPGSSYEQY

J gene: TRBJ2-7
V gene: TRBV6-2/TRBV6-3
CDR3 length: 13
CDR3 protein: ASSPTRPSSNEQY

J gene: TRBJ2-7
V gene: TRBV6-5
CDR3 length: 10
CDR3 protein: ASSPTSYEQY